This note documents a single T cell receptor (beta chain) sequence. CDR1 and CDR2 (germline): SGHNT, YYREEE (reference sequence). The CDR3 is made up of 14 amino acids. Trimming stripped 2 bases from V and 1 base from J, with 9 bases between. The entry originates in a study of blood T cell repertoires in COVID-19. Study-wide context: Spain, Italy and the United States supplied samples that represented acute and convalescent COVID-19. T cells, B-cell-depleted T cells, or PBMCs supplied cDNA or gDNA.

Original handling: Researchers report that nucleated cell counts were estimated from reference gene primer amplification. TCRdb's table, derived via immunoSEQ multiplex PCR, lists solely in-frame clones and lacks some. The DNA was the basis for D and trimming; V, J and clone size are from that table. The data show 270,000 or so clones, with approximately 89% seen just once and roughly 4.5% held by the top ten. The chain is built from TRBV5-4 and TRBJ1-1; no clear D gene. This sequence originates from a woman aged 35 to 49 who had recovered from COVID-19. Material for sequencing was peripheral blood. The CDR3 DNA is TGTGCCAGCAGCTTCAAAGGAGGGAACACTGAAGCTTTCTTT. It yields the protein CASSFKGGNTEAFF.